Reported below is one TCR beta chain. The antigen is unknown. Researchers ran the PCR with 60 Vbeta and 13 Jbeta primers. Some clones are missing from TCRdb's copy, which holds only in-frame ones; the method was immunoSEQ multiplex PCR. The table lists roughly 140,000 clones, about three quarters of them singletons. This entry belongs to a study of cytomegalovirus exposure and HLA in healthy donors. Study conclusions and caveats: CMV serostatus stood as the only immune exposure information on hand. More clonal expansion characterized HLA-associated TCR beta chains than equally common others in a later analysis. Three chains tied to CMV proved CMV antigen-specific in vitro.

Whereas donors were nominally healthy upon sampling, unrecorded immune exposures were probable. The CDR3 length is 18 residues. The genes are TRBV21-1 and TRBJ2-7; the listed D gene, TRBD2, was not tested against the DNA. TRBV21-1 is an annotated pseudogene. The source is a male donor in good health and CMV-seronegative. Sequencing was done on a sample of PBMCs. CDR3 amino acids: CASSKVLAGGGYLGEQYF. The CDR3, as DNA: TGTGCCAGCAGCAAAGTCCTAGCGGGAGGGGGATACTTAGGGGAGCAGTACTTC.